This T cell receptor (beta chain) derives from a study of early T cells in non-severe SARS-CoV-2 infection (dated by TCRdb to the early 2020s). For the study in its entirety: TCR sequencing used bulk RNA from unsorted whole blood, so alpha and beta chains could not be paired.

The germline V gene specifies LGHNA as CDR1 and YSLEER as CDR2. Trimming takes 0 bases from V and 4 bases from J, and the germline ends sit 8 bases apart. The CDR3 goes from the cysteine to the phenylalanine over 14 residues. Of all the DNA, just the CDR3 is kept, 42 bases in frame from base 1. Library construction relied on 5' RACE. TCRdb names NextSeq 500 as the instrument used. In the TCR library protocol, unique molecular identifiers were attached to individual cDNA molecules to correct for PCR bias and sequencing error. TCR alpha and beta chains were both sequenced, and the abundances of alpha and beta sequences in each sample were closely correlated with each other. Regarding the original processing steps: Decombinator V4 was used to annotate the V gene, J gene and CDR3 of the TCR sequences. Expanded TCRs were defined as changing significantly between any two time points under a Poisson model with p below 0.0001. TCR abundances were normalised to the total number of TCRs sequenced in each sample and reported as counts per million. MAIT TCRs were defined by TRAV1-2 paired with TRAJ12, TRAJ20 or TRAJ33, and iNKT TCRs by TRAV10 paired with TRAJ18. A search of VDJdb, accessed on 1 November 2021, was run for TCRs annotated to CMV, EBV and SARS-CoV-2, with TCRs annotated for multiple antigens excluded. TCRdb redid the processing of the public reads, applying fastp at Q25 and MiXCR, and retained in-frame beta chains. Identical CDR3 proteins give one entry, which carries the most common genes and DNA. TCRdb, rather than the study authors, made the V and J calls. The sample table holds about 80,000 distinct CDR3 sequences, of which over 10% were seen once. The ten largest clones capture about 1% of the sample.

What the research found in general, with its limitations: VDJdb matching was skewed toward anti-spike CD8 responses and likely underestimated virus-specific expansions by missing private and CD4 specificities.

This clonotype was counted many times. This receptor's antigen is unknown. The record has no base qualities; no much larger clone is one base away. Set within a cohort of healthcare workers in London, UK, this nested case-control study involved weekly PCR testing of nasopharyngeal swabs along with blood sampling. Between 23 and 31 March 2020, the week of the UK lockdown, healthcare workers were enrolled and then followed up weekly for as long as 16 weeks. Here the chain combines TRBV4-3 and TRBJ2-3; no D gene is confidently identified. The receptor comes from an adult who was a healthcare worker with PCR-confirmed SARS-CoV-2 infection or an uninfected control (not recorded which). Sequenced input: whole blood. The DNA reads as follows: TGCGCCAGCAGCCAAGATCGCCGCTCAGATACGCAGTATTTT. This encodes CASSQDRRSDTQYF.